These 29 T cell receptor beta chains share one sample of origin, sequenced in a study of beta chain features in type 1 diabetes. The antigens these receptors bind are not known. General study points: Among all four CD4+ subsets, Type 1 diabetes patients had TCRB CDR3s that were moderately but significantly shorter.

The authors reverse transcribed all of the isolated RNA, so sequencing captured expressed TCRB transcripts. The repertoire was sequenced with immunoSEQ multiplex PCR; TCRdb's copy has only in-frame clones and lacks some. The sample consists of about 160,000 clones, 6.5% to 8.5% of them appearing once. Input material: central memory CD4+ T cells from blood. The receptors come from a woman younger than 30 with type 1 diabetes.

This chain connects TRBV5-4 to TRBJ1-2, with TRBD1 matching 9 bases. The CDR3 covers 15 residues. Germline values: CDR1 SGHNT, CDR2 YYREEE (reference sequence). After removal of 3 bases from V and 2 bases from J, the junction contained 5 bases not matched to a gene. The chain's CDR3 is CASSSWTGENYGYTF. CDR3 coding DNA: TGTGCCAGCAGCTCATGGACAGGGGAGAACTATGGCTACACCTTC.

This clone was observed a handful of times. V and J are TRBV30 and TRBJ2-1, with 7 bases identical to TRBD2. Germline CDR1 GTSNPN, CDR2 SVGIG (reference sequence). The CDR3 sequence is 14 residues long. After removal of 4 bases from V and 5 bases from J, the junction contained 8 bases not matched to a gene. The CDR3: CAWNFETSNNEQFF. For the CDR3, the DNA is TGTGCCTGGAATTTCGAGACTAGCAACAATGAGCAGTTCTTC. Complete variable domain (other parts from reference TRBV30 and TRBJ2-1): SQTIHQWPATLVQPVGSPLSLECTVEGTSNPNLYWYRQAAGRGLQLLFYSVGIGQISSEVPQNLSASRPQDRQFILSSKKLLLSDSGFYLCAWNFETSNNEQFFGPGTRLTVL.

This clone was found a few times. The chain combines TRBV7-9 with TRBJ1-3; no firm D call. Trimming took off 7 bases at V and 0 bases at J, with 10 bases between the two ends. This CDR3 is built from 14 residues. Per the germline V gene, CDR1 is SEHNR and CDR2 is FQNEAQ (reference sequence). The CDR3 DNA is TGTGCCAGCACCCTCCCCTCCTCTGGAAACACCATATATTTT. The encoded protein is CASTLPSSGNTIYF.

This clone was recorded a few times. The V gene is TRBV9, the J gene TRBJ2-1, with D possibly matching TRBD1 (5 bases). CDR3 length equals 15 residues. The germline CDR1 and CDR2 sequences are SGDLS and YYNGEE. V lost 1 base and J lost 5, with 13 bases in between. The CDR3 DNA reads TGTGCCAGCAGCGTAAAGGGGCTCCTAAACAATGAGCAGTTCTTC. It encodes CASSVKGLLNNEQFF.

This clone has more than one count but fewer than ten. This rearrangement joins TRBV5-1 to TRBJ1-3; possible D gene TRBD1, 6 bases. The CDR3 is 15 amino acids. Germline-derived CDR1 and CDR2 are SGHRS and YFSETQ. The V end lost 2 bases, the J end lost 2 bases, and 11 bases lay between the germline ends. In nucleotides, the CDR3 is TGCGCCAGCAGCTTACAGGGTACGGCTGGAAACACCATATATTTT. This gives the protein CASSLQGTAGNTIYF.

This chain uses TRBV19 with TRBJ2-1; D possibly corresponds to TRBD1 (6 bases). The CDR3 loop spans 13 amino acids. Between the trimmed V and J ends, which lost 6 bases and 4 bases, there was a span of 10 bases. Germline CDR1 LNHDA, CDR2 SQIVND (reference sequence). The DNA of the CDR3 is TGTGCCAGTAGCGGGGACAAATACAATGAGCAGTTCTTC. This gives the protein CASSGDKYNEQFF.

The CDR3 region is CSERSFDTQYF. CDR3 bases: TGCAGTGAGAGGAGTTTTGATACGCAGTATTTT. J is TRBJ2-3 and V is TRBV20-1; D gene unclear. Trimming took 7 bases from V and 6 from J, leaving 11 bases between them. The CDR3 covers 11 residues. Germline V gene data show CDR1 as DFQATT and CDR2 as SNEGSKA (reference sequence).

This clone showed up just once. CDR3 DNA: TGCGCCTCCTCGGAGGGACACCAAGAGACCCAGTACTTC. Its protein product is CASSEGHQETQYF. The chain combines TRBV5-1 with TRBJ2-5, with a possible D match to TRBD2 (6 bases). Germline V CDR1 and CDR2: SGHRS, YFSETQ. The CDR3 consists of 13 residues. Trimming cost V 10 bases and J 0 bases, with 13 bases left between them.

The V call is TRBV10-3, the J call TRBJ2-7; TRBD2 is a possible D gene (7 bases). The CDR3 is 14 residues long. Germline values: CDR1 ENHRY, CDR2 SYGVKD. The ends were cut back, 4 bases at V and 4 bases at J, with 14 bases in the middle. CDR3: CAISVQGGGYEQYF. In DNA, the CDR3 is TGTGCCATCAGTGTCCAGGGAGGGGGGTACGAGCAGTACTTC.

A few counts support this clone. The chain employs TRBV18 and TRBJ2-3, with TRBD1 identical over 7 bases. From germline, CDR1 is KGHSH and CDR2 LQKENI. V lost 1 base to trimming and J lost 0 bases; unmatched junction nucleotides: 4. The CDR3 spans 16 residues. DNA of the CDR3: TGTGCCAGCTCACCACAGCACAGGGGTAGCACAGATACGCAGTATTTT. Encoded protein: CASSPQHRGSTDTQYF.

This clone was picked up a small number of times. The chain employs TRBV29-1 and TRBJ2-5; TRBD2 matches at 7 bases. CDR1 is SQVTM and CDR2 is ANQGSEA in the germline V gene. The trim removed 1 base at V and 4 bases at J, leaving 6 bases unmatched. The CDR3 runs 14 residues. CDR3 in amino acids: CSVEGSSGGETQYF. Written as DNA, the CDR3 is TGCAGCGTTGAAGGGTCCTCGGGAGGAGAGACCCAGTACTTC.

The chain combines TRBV11-3 with TRBJ2-2, with 8 bases identical to TRBD1. The junction had 18 bases not matched to a gene; V was cut back by 6 bases and J by 6 bases. CDR3 length equals 18 residues. Germline CDR1 and CDR2: SGHNT and YENEEA. The CDR3: CASRQMGQVSLGAGELFF. The CDR3 bases are TGTGCCAGCAGGCAGATGGGACAGGTTTCCCTCGGGGCCGGGGAGCTGTTTTTT.

J is TRBJ2-1 and V is TRBV19; 9 positions agree with TRBD1. CDR1 and CDR2 from the germline V gene are LNHDA and SQIVND (reference sequence). This CDR3 contains 14 residues. V gave up 4 bases and J gave up 6 bases; unmatched junction bases: 4. The CDR3 protein is CASSRDRVINEQFF. CDR3 nucleotides: TGTGCCAGTAGTAGGGACAGGGTCATCAATGAGCAGTTCTTC. Supplemented by reference TRBV19 and TRBJ2-1, the full variable domain reads DGGITQSPKYLFRKEGQNVTLSCEQNLNHDAMYWYRQDPGQGLRLIYYSQIVNDFQKGDIAEGYSVSREKKESFPLTVTSAQKNPTAFYLCASSRDRVINEQFFGPGTRLTVL.

V usage is TRBV4-3 and J usage is TRBJ2-1; 10 nucleotides align to TRBD2. Germline V gene lookup returns CDR1 LGHNA and CDR2 YSLEER. Trimming at V came to 4 bases and at J to 9 bases, leaving 6 bases not matched to a gene. This CDR3 comprises 14 residues. CDR3 protein: CASSLQREGLEQFF. CDR3 DNA sequence: TGCGCCAGCAGCCTCCAGCGGGAGGGCCTTGAGCAGTTCTTC.

This clone was recorded a few times. The J gene is TRBJ2-1, the V gene TRBV2, with D possibly TRBD2 on 6 matching bases. The CDR3 covers 13 residues. V was pared by 3 bases and J by 12 bases, with 15 bases between. Germline V gives CDR1 SNHLY, CDR2 FYNNEI. CDR3 DNA: TGTGCCAGCAGTGACCAGCGGGCAGGGCCGCAGTTCTTC. The encoded protein is CASSDQRAGPQFF.

The chain joins TRBV2 to TRBJ2-1, with 11 nucleotides matching TRBD2. The CDR3 spans 14 residues. From germline, CDR1 is SNHLY and CDR2 FYNNEI. J was trimmed by 12 bases and V by 7 bases; bases with no gene match: 11. Here the CDR3 reads CASTPTSGSGWQFF. CDR3 coding DNA: TGTGCCAGCACCCCCACTAGCGGGAGTGGATGGCAGTTCTTC.

V is TRBV7-6 and J is TRBJ2-5, with D perhaps matching TRBD2 (7 bases). Trimming cost V 5 bases and J 2 bases, with 21 bases left between them. Germline CDR1 is SGHVS and CDR2 is FNYEAQ. The CDR3 covers 17 residues. As DNA, the CDR3 is TGTGCCAGCAGCCCCCTGACGGCGGGGGCCCTTCAAGAGACCCAGTACTTC. Encoded protein: CASSPLTAGALQETQYF.

The chain has TRBV2 and TRBJ1-4; possibly TRBD1 for D (5 bases). This CDR3 spans 14 amino acids. CDR1 and CDR2 (germline): SNHLY, FYNNEI. Trimming cost V 8 bases and J 3 bases, with 13 bases left between them. In nucleotides, the CDR3 is TGTGCCAGCCAGCTTCGGGGGGCTAATGAAAAACTGTTTTTT. It codes for CASQLRGANEKLFF.

This clone was seen a handful of times. The chain employs TRBV7-2 and TRBJ2-7; tentatively, D is TRBD2 (5 bases). The CDR3 loop spans 15 amino acids. Trimming pared 5 bases from V and 4 bases from J, leaving 18 bases between. The germline CDR1 and CDR2 sequences are SGHTA and FQGNSA. The CDR3, as DNA: TGTGCCAGCAGCCCGGGTGGCAGCCGGGGATACGAGCAGTACTTC. It yields the protein CASSPGGSRGYEQYF.

The chain is built from TRBV7-8 and TRBJ2-5, with 8 bases fitting TRBD1. V shed 5 bases, J shed 4 bases, and the junction held 6 bases outside the gene matches. Germline lookup yields CDR1 SGHVS and CDR2 FQNEAQ. CDR3 length: 14 amino acids. In DNA form, the CDR3 reads TGTGCCAGCAGCGGACAGGGCTTGTCAGAGACCCAGTACTTC. The encoded protein is CASSGQGLSETQYF.

This chain links TRBV4-1 with TRBJ1-2; D unclear. Looked up from germline, CDR1 is MGHRA and CDR2 is YSYEKL. Deletions cut 1 base from V and 4 bases from J, with 10 bases between. This CDR3 contains 14 residues. This chain's CDR3 is CASSQVQEAYGYTF. For the CDR3, the DNA is TGCGCCAGCAGCCAAGTGCAGGAAGCCTATGGCTACACCTTC.

This sequence joins TRBV10-3 and TRBJ2-1; D gene ambiguous. In germline, CDR1 is ENHRY, CDR2 SYGVKD. This CDR3 comprises 12 residues. Trimming left V 4 bases short and J 7 bases short, with 8 bases between. The CDR3 DNA reads as TGTGCCATCAGTGGAGGAGAAAATGAGCAGTTCTTC. Translation gives CAISGGENEQFF.

The chain employs TRBV29-1 and TRBJ1-1; D remains unclear. The CDR3 sequence is 13 residues long. The V gene lost 8 bases and the J gene lost 0 bases, with 13 bases spanning the gap. The V gene's germline CDR1 is SQVTM and CDR2 ANQGSEA. The CDR3, as DNA: TGCAGCTCCAAAGGAGTATTGAACACTGAAGCTTTCTTT. Its translation: CSSKGVLNTEAFF. The whole variable domain, remainder taken from reference TRBV29-1 and TRBJ1-1, is SAVISQKPSRDICQRGTSLTIQCQVDSQVTMMFWYRQQPGQSLTLIATANQGSEATYESGFVIDKFPISRPNLTFSTLTVSNMSPEDSSIYLCSSKGVLNTEAFFGQGTRLTVV.

Many counts were recorded for this clone. The sample has other DNA sequences that encode this CDR3 too. The chain joins TRBV7-8 to TRBJ1-4; D gene unclear. Per germline, CDR1 SGHVS and CDR2 FQNEAQ. Trimming removed 1 base from V and 8 bases from J, with 8 bases in between. The CDR3 runs 13 residues. CDR3 amino acids: CASSLGPREKLFF. The CDR3 DNA follows: TGTGCCAGCAGCTTAGGCCCTCGGGAAAAACTGTTTTTT.

This clone was detected only a few times. The chain carries TRBV7-2 and TRBJ2-7; D gene ambiguous. The CDR3 has 14 amino acids. The germline V gene has CDR1 SGHTA and CDR2 FQGNSA. Trimming shortened V by 5 bases and J by 3 bases, and 14 bases separated the two germline ends. Here the CDR3 reads CASSPRSSYYEQYF. For the CDR3, the DNA is TGTGCCAGCAGCCCTAGATCCAGCTACTACGAGCAGTACTTC.

The gene calls are TRBV29-1 and TRBJ2-5; TRBD1 matches at 8 bases. Germline CDR1 and CDR2: SQVTM and ANQGSEA. CDR3 length: 13 amino acids. Losses at the gene ends were 7 bases for V and 11 bases for J; bases not matched to a gene: 15. CDR3 loop: CSAATGVLSEQYF. As DNA, the CDR3 is TGCAGCGCGGCGACAGGGGTCCTCTCTGAGCAGTACTTC.

The sample holds a few counts of this clone. V usage is TRBV7-8 and J usage is TRBJ2-7; D uncertain. The CDR3 loop spans 13 amino acids. With 4 bases removed from V and 2 bases from J, the gap between germline ends came to 9 bases. CDR1 is SGHVS and CDR2 is FQNEAQ in the germline V gene. CDR3 coding DNA: TGTGCCAGCAGCTCACTTCCTACCTACGAGCAGTACTTC. This gives the protein CASSSLPTYEQYF.

This clone was observed a handful of times. The chain recombines TRBV18 with TRBJ2-1; 10 bases are a match to TRBD2. The CDR3 is 16 residues long. Germline lookup yields CDR1 KGHSH and CDR2 LQKENI. With V trimmed by 1 base and J by 5 bases, 5 bases remained unmatched. The CDR3 spells CASSPLAGGQNNEQFF. The CDR3 DNA reads as TGTGCCAGCTCACCACTAGCGGGAGGTCAAAACAATGAGCAGTTCTTC. The complete variable domain, with remaining parts taken from reference TRBV18 and TRBJ2-1, reads NAGVMQNPRHLVRRRGQEARLRCSPMKGHSHVYWYRQLPEEGLKFMVYLQKENIIDESGMPKERFSAEFPKEGPSILRIQQVVRGDSAAYFCASSPLAGGQNNEQFFGPGTRLTVL.

The chain combines TRBV5-4 with TRBJ2-6; the D is unclear. The CDR3 covers 14 residues. V lost 1 base, J lost 4 bases, and 6 bases lay in between. CDR1 SGHNT and CDR2 YYREEE come from the germline V gene (reference sequence). The CDR3 DNA follows: TGTGCCAGCAGCTTGCCTCAGGGGGCCAACGTCCTGACTTTC. Translation: CASSLPQGANVLTF. Looking up the rest from reference TRBV5-4 and TRBJ2-6 gives the full variable domain: ETGVTQSPTHLIKTRGQQVTLRCSSQSGHNTVSWYQQALGQGPQFIFQYYREEENGRGNFPPRFSGLQFPNYSSELNVNALELDDSALYLCASSLPQGANVLTFGAGSRLTVL.